Each of the 13 T cell receptor beta chains below was sequenced from the same sample in a study of OX40 agonist ivuxolimab in advanced cancers. Method: immunoSEQ multiplex PCR; TCRdb's copy keeps in-frame clones and lacks some. The sample contains under 40,000 clones, 80% of which appear only once. Sequencing was performed on CD4+ or CD8+ T cells sorted from blood, taken in a trial of the OX40 agonist ivuxolimab. These receptors all stem from an adult with an advanced solid tumor such as melanoma, head and neck, liver or kidney cancer.

The chain combines TRBV18 with TRBJ1-5; unclear D gene. CDR1 and CDR2 from the germline V gene are KGHSH and LQKENI. Trimming removed 3 bases from V and 4 bases from J, with 10 bases in between. CDR3 length equals 14 residues. This CDR3 is CASSPERVNQPQHF. Written as DNA, the CDR3 is TGTGCCAGCTCACCTGAGAGGGTTAATCAGCCCCAGCATTTT.

This clone appeared a single time. The chain uses TRBV2 and TRBJ2-3; 9 bases are shared with TRBD2. The CDR3 runs to 16 residues. V shed 6 bases and J 2 bases; nucleotides not matched to a gene: 9. Germline loops: CDR1 SNHLY, CDR2 FYNNEI. The CDR3 here is CASRAISGGVTDTQYF. The CDR3 DNA is TGTGCCAGCAGAGCTATTAGCGGGGGAGTCACAGATACGCAGTATTTT.

This chain uses TRBV6-4 with TRBJ2-1, with TRBD2 matching 8 bases. The CDR3 runs to 13 residues. Germline trimming cut 3 bases from V and 8 bases from J; bases unmatched to any gene: 3. Germline V CDR1 and CDR2: MRHNA, SNTAGT. CDR3 region: CASSERGAHEQFF. The CDR3 DNA follows: TGTGCCAGCAGTGAGCGGGGGGCACATGAGCAGTTCTTC.

V usage is TRBV18 and J usage is TRBJ2-3, with no clear D. Germline CDR1 reads KGHSH; CDR2 reads LQKENI. This CDR3 has 14 amino acids. The V end was cut by 5 bases, the J end by 0 bases, with 9 bases between. In DNA form, the CDR3 reads TGTGCCAGCTCAAGTCAGGCGAGCACAGATACGCAGTATTTT. This codes for CASSSQASTDTQYF.

This clone was observed once. V is TRBV2 and J is TRBJ2-1; D is unclear. Trimming took off 8 bases at V and 0 bases at J, with 11 bases between the two ends. Germline values: CDR1 SNHLY, CDR2 FYNNEI. This CDR3 spans 14 amino acids. In DNA, the CDR3 is TGTGCCAGCTCCTACTGGCGCTCCTACAATGAGCAGTTCTTC. Protein sequence: CASSYWRSYNEQFF.

V gene TRBV6-1 combines with J gene TRBJ2-7, with D perhaps TRBD1 (6 bases). V lost 4 bases and J lost 3, with 16 bases in between. CDR1 MNHNS and CDR2 SASEGT come from the germline V gene. This CDR3 has 15 amino acids. CDR3 sequence (DNA): TGTGCCAGCAGTGCCCCGGGACACCTTCACTACGAGCAGTACTTC. It is translated as CASSAPGHLHYEQYF.

J is TRBJ1-2 and V is TRBV7-9; TRBD1 might be the D (5 bases). Germline V gene sequence: CDR1 SEHNR, CDR2 FQNEAQ (reference sequence). The CDR3 has 15 amino acids. V was clipped by 2 bases and J by 2 bases, with 12 bases between them. CDR3 nucleotides: TGTGCCAGCAGCTTATCGGCGGGACGGAACTATGGCTACACCTTC. This codes for CASSLSAGRNYGYTF.

V is TRBV7-7 and J is TRBJ2-2, with 9 bases that match TRBD1. V shed 5 bases, J shed 5 bases, and the junction held 3 bases outside the gene matches. The CDR3 runs to 14 residues. The germline V gene encodes CDR1 SSHAT and CDR2 FNYEAQ (reference sequence). CDR3 residues: CASSTTGGTGELFF. The CDR3 DNA is TGTGCCAGCAGCACGACAGGGGGAACCGGGGAGCTGTTTTTT. Drawing the rest from reference TRBV7-7 and TRBJ2-2, the complete variable domain is GAGVSQSPRYKVTKRGQDVTLRCDPISSHATLYWYQQALGQGPEFLTYFNYEAQPDKSGLPSDRFSAERPEGSISTLTIQRTEQRDSAMYRCASSTTGGTGELFFGEGSRLTVL.

V and J are TRBV9 and TRBJ1-1; 7 bases line up with TRBD1. CDR1 SGDLS and CDR2 YYNGEE come from the germline V gene. This CDR3 contains 14 residues. V shed 4 bases and J 2 bases; nucleotides not matched to a gene: 5. DNA of the CDR3: TGTGCCAGCAGCCCGTGGGACAGCAACACTGAAGCTTTCTTT. Amino acids: CASSPWDSNTEAFF. The full variable domain, in which reference TRBV9 and TRBJ1-1 provide the parts outside the CDR3, is DSGVTQTPKHLITATGQRVTLRCSPRSGDLSVYWYQQSLDQGLQFLIQYYNGEERAKGNILERFSAQQFPDLHSELNLSSLELGDSALYFCASSPWDSNTEAFFGQGTRLTVV.

This clone came up a few times. The chain links TRBV6-1 to TRBJ1-2; D not resolved. V was shortened by 6 bases and J by 5 bases, with 10 bases between the two germline ends. Germline-derived CDR1 and CDR2 are MNHNS and SASEGT. The CDR3 totals 12 residues. CDR3 protein: CASSLVTYGYTF. CDR3 in DNA: TGTGCCAGCAGCCTCGTTACTTATGGCTACACCTTC.

J is TRBJ2-5 and V is TRBV28; 9 nucleotides align to TRBD1. The tail of the sequence fits TRBJ2-7 better, so the J call may be wrong. This CDR3 comprises 15 residues. Germline V gene data show CDR1 as MDHEN and CDR2 as SYDVKM. The CDR3 region is CASRPRTGGVYEQYF. The CDR3 DNA follows: TGTGCCAGCAGGCCCCGTACAGGGGGCGTCTACGAGCAGTACTTC.

The chain employs TRBV18 and TRBJ2-3; 8 bases are a match to TRBD2. The ends lost 6 bases at V and 2 bases at J; junction bases unmatched: 7. This CDR3 is 15 amino acids long. Germline assignment: CDR1 KGHSH and CDR2 LQKENI. Here the CDR3 DNA reads TGTGCCAGCTCTCCGGGGGGGGGCCCCACAGATACGCAGTATTTT. Its translation is CASSPGGGPTDTQYF.

The chain uses TRBV2 and TRBJ2-7, with TRBD1 identical over 10 bases. CDR3 size: 13 residues. The germline V gene encodes CDR1 SNHLY and CDR2 FYNNEI. The V and J ends lost 6 bases and 2 bases, in that order; junction bases with no gene match: 1. CDR3 nucleotide sequence: TGTGCCAGCAGAGGGACAGGGGCCTACGAGCAGTACTTC. Amino acids: CASRGTGAYEQYF. Variable domain in full (rest from reference TRBV2 and TRBJ2-7): EPEVTQTPSHQVTQMGQEVILRCVPISNHLYFYWYRQILGQKVEFLVSFYNNEISEKSEIFDDQFSVERPDGSNFTLKIRSTKLEDSAMYFCASRGTGAYEQYFGPGTRLTVT.